The 5 T cell receptor beta chains below were found in one sample sequenced in a study of technical replicates of blood from a handful of donors. The table came from immunoSEQ multiplex PCR; TCRdb's copy has only in-frame clones and leaves some out. The sample lists tens of thousands of clones; 90% to 97% were seen once. Sequencing was carried out using T cells isolated from PBMCs. The receptors were sampled from a human donor in good health.

This rearrangement joins TRBV30 to TRBJ1-4, with D hard to call. This CDR3 has 13 residues. The ends were cut back, 5 bases at V and 0 bases at J, with 7 bases in the middle. The germline V gene has CDR1 GTSNPN and CDR2 SVGIG (reference sequence). CDR3 region: CAWGTATNEKLFF. As DNA, the CDR3 is TGTGCCTGGGGTACAGCAACTAATGAAAAACTGTTTTTT.

The chain combines TRBV5-8 with TRBJ1-5; 7 positions match TRBD1. Germline values: CDR1 SGHTS, CDR2 YDEGEE. V shed 1 base, J shed 3 bases, and the junction held 7 bases outside the gene matches. The CDR3 extends over 16 amino acids. The CDR3 is CASSLIPGTANQPQHF. In DNA form, the CDR3 reads TGTGCCAGCAGCTTGATTCCCGGGACAGCCAATCAGCCCCAGCATTTT.

This clone occurred a few times. V usage is TRBV9 and J usage is TRBJ1-1, with D unresolved. Deletions cut 0 bases from V and 1 base from J, with 7 bases between. Germline V gene lookup returns CDR1 SGDLS and CDR2 YYNGEE. The CDR3 consists of 14 residues. The CDR3 DNA is TGTGCCAGCAGCGTAGACTACGGGAACACTGAAGCTTTCTTT. Amino acids: CASSVDYGNTEAFF.

The chain is built from TRBV28 and TRBJ2-3; tentatively, D is TRBD2 (6 bases). Trimming removed 2 bases at V and 5 bases at J, with 11 bases between. The CDR3 length is 14 residues. Germline V lookup: CDR1 MDHEN, CDR2 SYDVKM. The CDR3 DNA reads TGTGCCAGCAGTTTAGGGGTAGCGGAAGATACGCAGTATTTT. This codes for CASSLGVAEDTQYF.

This chain links TRBV4-3 with TRBJ1-1, with D possibly being TRBD1 (5 bases). The V gene lost 1 base and the J gene lost 7 bases, with 7 bases spanning the gap. CDR3 length: 12 residues. CDR1 LGHNA and CDR2 YSLEER come from the germline V gene. CDR3 sequence: CASSQAGFEAFF. The CDR3 DNA is TGCGCCAGCAGCCAAGCAGGGTTTGAAGCTTTCTTT.